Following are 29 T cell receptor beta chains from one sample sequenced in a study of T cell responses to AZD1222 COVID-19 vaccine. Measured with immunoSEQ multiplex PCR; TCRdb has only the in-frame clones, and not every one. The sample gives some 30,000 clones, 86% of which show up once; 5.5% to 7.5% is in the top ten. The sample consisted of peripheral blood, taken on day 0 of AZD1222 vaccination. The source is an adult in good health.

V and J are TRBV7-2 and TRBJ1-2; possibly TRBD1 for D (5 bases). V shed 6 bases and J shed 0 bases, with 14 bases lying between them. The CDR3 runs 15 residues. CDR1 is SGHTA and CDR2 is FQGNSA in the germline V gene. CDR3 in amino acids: CASRTMQGANYGYTF. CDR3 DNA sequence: TGTGCCAGCAGAACCATGCAAGGGGCTAACTATGGCTACACCTTC.

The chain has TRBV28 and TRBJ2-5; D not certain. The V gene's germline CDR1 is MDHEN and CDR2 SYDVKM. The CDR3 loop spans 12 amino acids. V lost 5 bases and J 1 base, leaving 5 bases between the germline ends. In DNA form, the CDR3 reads TGTGCCAGCAGTCTCACCCAAGAGACCCAGTACTTC. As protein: CASSLTQETQYF.

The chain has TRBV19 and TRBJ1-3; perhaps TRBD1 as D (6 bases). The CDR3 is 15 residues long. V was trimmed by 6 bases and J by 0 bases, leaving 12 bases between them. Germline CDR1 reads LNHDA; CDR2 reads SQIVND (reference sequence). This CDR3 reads CASRSLGASGNTIYF. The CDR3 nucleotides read TGTGCCAGTAGAAGTTTGGGGGCCTCTGGAAACACCATATATTTT.

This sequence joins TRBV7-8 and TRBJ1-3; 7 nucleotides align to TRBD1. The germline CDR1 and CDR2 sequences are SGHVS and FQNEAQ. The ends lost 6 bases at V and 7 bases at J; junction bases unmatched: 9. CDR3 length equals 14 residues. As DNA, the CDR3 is TGTGCCAGCAGTCCAGGGGGGGCTGAGAACACCATATATTTT. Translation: CASSPGGAENTIYF.

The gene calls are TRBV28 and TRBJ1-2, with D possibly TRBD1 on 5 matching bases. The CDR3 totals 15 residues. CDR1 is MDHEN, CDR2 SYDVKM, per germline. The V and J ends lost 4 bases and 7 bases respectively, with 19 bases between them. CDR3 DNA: TGTGCCAGCAGTTCCCAACGGCGACCCGGGGCTGGCTACACCTTC. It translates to CASSSQRRPGAGYTF.

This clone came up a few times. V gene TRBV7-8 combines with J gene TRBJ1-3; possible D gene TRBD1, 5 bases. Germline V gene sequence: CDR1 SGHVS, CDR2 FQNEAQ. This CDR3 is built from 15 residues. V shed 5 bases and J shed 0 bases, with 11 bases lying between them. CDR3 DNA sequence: TGTGCCAGCAGCACCATACAGGCCTCTGGAAACACCATATATTTT. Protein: CASSTIQASGNTIYF.

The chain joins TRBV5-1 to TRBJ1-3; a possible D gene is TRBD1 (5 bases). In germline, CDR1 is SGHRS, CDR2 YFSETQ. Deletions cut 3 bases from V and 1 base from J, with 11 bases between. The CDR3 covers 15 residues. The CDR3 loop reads CASSWDGGSGNTIYF. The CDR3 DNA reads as TGCGCCAGCAGCTGGGACGGCGGGTCTGGAAACACCATATATTTT.

CDR3 region: CASSETSGVTDTQYF. CDR3 in DNA: TGTGCCAGCAGTGAGACTAGCGGAGTCACAGATACGCAGTATTTT. The chain couples TRBV2 to TRBJ2-3; TRBD2 aligns across 9 bases. Germline trimming cut 3 bases from V and 2 bases from J; bases unmatched to any gene: 3. The germline V gene has CDR1 SNHLY and CDR2 FYNNEI. This CDR3 comprises 15 residues.

This CDR3 reads CASSFRGAGYF. CDR3 DNA: TGTGCCAGCAGTTTTAGGGGAGCGGGGTACTTC. The genes are TRBV28 and TRBJ2-4; perhaps TRBD2 as D (6 bases). The V and J ends lost 3 bases and 15 bases respectively, with 12 bases between them. CDR3 length equals 11 residues. The germline CDR1 and CDR2 sequences are MDHEN and SYDVKM.

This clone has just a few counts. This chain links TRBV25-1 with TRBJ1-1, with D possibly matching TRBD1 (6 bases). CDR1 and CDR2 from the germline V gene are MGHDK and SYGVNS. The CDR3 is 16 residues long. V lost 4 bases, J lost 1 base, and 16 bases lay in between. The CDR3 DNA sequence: TGTGCCAGCAGTGTTCCCCGAATGGGGGCGAACACTGAAGCTTTCTTT. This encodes CASSVPRMGANTEAFF.

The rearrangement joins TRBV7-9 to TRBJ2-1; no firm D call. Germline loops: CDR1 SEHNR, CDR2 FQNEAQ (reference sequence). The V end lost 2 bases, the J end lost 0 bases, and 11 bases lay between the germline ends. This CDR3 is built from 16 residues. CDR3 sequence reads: CASSLPAAGSYNEQFF. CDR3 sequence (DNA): TGTGCCAGCAGCTTACCGGCGGCTGGCTCCTACAATGAGCAGTTCTTC. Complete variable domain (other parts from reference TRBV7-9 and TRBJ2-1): DTGVSQNPRHKITKRGQNVTFRCDPISEHNRLYWYRQTLGQGPEFLTYFQNEAQLEKSRLLSDRFSAERPKGSFSTLEIQRTEQGDSAMYLCASSLPAAGSYNEQFFGPGTRLTVL.

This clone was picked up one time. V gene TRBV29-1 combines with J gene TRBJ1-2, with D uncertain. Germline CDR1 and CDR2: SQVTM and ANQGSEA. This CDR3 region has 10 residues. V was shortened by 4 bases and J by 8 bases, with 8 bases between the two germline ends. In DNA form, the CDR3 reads TGCAGCGTTGGGGAGGGAGGCTACACCTTC. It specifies CSVGEGGYTF.

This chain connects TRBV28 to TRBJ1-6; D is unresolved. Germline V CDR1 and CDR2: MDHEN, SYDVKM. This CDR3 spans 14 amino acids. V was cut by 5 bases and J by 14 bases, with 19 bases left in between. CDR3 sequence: CASSLSPTPSTLHF. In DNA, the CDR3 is TGTGCCAGCAGTCTCTCACCCACCCCGTCTACCCTCCACTTT.

CDR3 amino acids: CASSPLWLRRGLSYNEQFF. CDR3 DNA sequence: TGTGCCAGCAGTCCGCTATGGCTAAGGCGGGGTCTATCCTACAATGAGCAGTTCTTC. V is TRBV28 and J is TRBJ2-1; D possibly corresponds to TRBD2 (6 bases). The V end lost 5 bases, the J end lost 1 base, and 24 bases lay between the germline ends. CDR3 size: 19 residues. Germline loops: CDR1 MDHEN, CDR2 SYDVKM. Full variable domain (remainder filled in from reference TRBV28 and TRBJ2-1): DVKVTQSSRYLVKRTGEKVFLECVQDMDHENMFWYRQDPGLGLRLIYFSYDVKMKEKGDIPEGYSVSREKKERFSLILESASTNQTSMYLCASSPLWLRRGLSYNEQFFGPGTRLTVL.

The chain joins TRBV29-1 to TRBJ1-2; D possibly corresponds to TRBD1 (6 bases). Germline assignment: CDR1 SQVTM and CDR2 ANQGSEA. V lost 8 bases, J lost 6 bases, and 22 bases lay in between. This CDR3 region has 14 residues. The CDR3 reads CSTNTNRDMHGYTF. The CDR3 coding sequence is TGCAGCACCAACACGAACCGGGACATGCATGGCTACACCTTC.

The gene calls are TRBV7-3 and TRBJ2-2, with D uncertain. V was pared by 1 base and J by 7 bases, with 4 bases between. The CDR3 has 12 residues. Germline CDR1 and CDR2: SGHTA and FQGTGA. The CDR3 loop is CASSLNVGELFF. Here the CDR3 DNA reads TGTGCCAGCAGCTTAAATGTCGGGGAGCTGTTTTTT.

The CDR3 DNA reads as TGTGCCAGCAGCCTTGGACAGTTCGGCTACACCTTC. Translation: CASSLGQFGYTF. This chain connects TRBV7-2 to TRBJ1-2; perhaps TRBD1 as D (6 bases). The CDR3 sequence is 12 residues long. Germline values: CDR1 SGHTA, CDR2 FQGNSA. V was trimmed by 5 bases and J by 8 bases, leaving 12 bases between them.

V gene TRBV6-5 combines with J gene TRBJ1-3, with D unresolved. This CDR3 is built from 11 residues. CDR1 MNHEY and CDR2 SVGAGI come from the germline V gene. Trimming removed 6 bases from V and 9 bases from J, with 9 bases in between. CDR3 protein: CASSTGGTIYF. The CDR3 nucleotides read TGTGCCAGCAGCACGGGAGGCACCATATATTTT.

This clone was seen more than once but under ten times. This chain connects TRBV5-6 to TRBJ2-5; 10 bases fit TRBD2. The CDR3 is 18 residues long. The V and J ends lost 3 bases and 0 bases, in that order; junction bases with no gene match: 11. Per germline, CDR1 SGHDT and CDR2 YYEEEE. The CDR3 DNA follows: TGTGCCAGCAGCTCCAGTGGGGCTAGCGGGGGCAACCAAGAGACCCAGTACTTC. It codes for CASSSSGASGGNQETQYF.

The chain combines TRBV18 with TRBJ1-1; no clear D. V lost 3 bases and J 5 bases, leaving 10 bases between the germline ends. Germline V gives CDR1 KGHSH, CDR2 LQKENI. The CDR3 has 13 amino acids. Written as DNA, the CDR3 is TGTGCCAGCTCACCCACTCAGGAGACTGAAGCTTTCTTT. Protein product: CASSPTQETEAFF.

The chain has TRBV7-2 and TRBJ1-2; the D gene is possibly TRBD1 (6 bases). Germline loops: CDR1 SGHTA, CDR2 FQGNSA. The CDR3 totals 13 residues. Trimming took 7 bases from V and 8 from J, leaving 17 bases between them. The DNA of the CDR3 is TGTGCCAGCACTTTGGGGGGGGCTCAAGGCTACACCTTC. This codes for CASTLGGAQGYTF.

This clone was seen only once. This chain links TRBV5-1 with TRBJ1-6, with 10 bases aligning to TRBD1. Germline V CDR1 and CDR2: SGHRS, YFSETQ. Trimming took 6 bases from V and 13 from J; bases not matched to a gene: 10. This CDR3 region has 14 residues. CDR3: CASKPGTGVVPLHF. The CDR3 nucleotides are TGCGCCAGCAAACCCGGGACAGGGGTGGTGCCCCTCCACTTT.

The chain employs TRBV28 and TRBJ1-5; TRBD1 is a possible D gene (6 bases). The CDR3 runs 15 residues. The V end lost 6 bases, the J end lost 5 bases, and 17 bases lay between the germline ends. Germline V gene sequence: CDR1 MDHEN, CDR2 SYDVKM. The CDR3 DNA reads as TGTGCCAGCAGCGTACAGGGAGGACAATATCAGCCCCAGCATTTT. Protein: CASSVQGGQYQPQHF.

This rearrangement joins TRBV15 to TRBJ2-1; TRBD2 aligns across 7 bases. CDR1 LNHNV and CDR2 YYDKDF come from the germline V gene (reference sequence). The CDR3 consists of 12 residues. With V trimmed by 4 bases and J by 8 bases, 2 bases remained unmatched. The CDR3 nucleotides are TGTGCCACCAGCACTAGCGGCCATGAGCAGTTCTTC. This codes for CATSTSGHEQFF.

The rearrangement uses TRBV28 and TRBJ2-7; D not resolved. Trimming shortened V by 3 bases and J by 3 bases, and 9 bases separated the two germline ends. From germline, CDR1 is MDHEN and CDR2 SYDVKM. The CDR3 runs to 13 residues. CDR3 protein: CASSLSPDYEQYF. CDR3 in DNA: TGTGCCAGCAGTTTGAGCCCAGACTACGAGCAGTACTTC.

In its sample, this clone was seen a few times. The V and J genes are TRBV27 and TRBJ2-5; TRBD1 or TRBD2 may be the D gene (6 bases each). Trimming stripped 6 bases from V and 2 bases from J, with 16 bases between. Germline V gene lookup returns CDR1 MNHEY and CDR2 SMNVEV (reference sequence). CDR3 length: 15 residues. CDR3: CASSLEGGQQETQYF. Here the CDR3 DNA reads TGTGCCAGCAGCCTCGAGGGGGGCCAACAAGAGACCCAGTACTTC.

CDR3 loop: CASSQVIWETQYF. Written as DNA, the CDR3 is TGTGCCAGCAGCCAAGTGATTTGGGAGACCCAGTACTTC. The genes are TRBV3-1 (or the pseudogene TRBV3-2) and TRBJ2-5; D not resolved. Per germline, CDR1 LGHDT and CDR2 YNNKEL (reference sequence). The germline V and J ends were trimmed by 1 base and 5 bases, with 8 bases remaining between them. The CDR3 spans 13 residues.

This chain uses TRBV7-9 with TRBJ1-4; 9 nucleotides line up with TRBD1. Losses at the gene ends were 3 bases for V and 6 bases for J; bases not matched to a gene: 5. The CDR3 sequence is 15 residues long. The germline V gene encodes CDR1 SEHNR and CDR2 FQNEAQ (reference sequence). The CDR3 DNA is TGTGCCAGCAGCTTTGGGGACAGGGAGGATGAAAAACTGTTTTTT. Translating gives CASSFGDREDEKLFF.

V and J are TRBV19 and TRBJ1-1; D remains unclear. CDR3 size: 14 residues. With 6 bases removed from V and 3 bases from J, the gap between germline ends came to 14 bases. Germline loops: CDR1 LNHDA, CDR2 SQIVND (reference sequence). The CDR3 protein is CASRAGPEDTEAFF. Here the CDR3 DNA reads TGTGCCAGTAGGGCCGGGCCCGAGGACACTGAAGCTTTCTTT.